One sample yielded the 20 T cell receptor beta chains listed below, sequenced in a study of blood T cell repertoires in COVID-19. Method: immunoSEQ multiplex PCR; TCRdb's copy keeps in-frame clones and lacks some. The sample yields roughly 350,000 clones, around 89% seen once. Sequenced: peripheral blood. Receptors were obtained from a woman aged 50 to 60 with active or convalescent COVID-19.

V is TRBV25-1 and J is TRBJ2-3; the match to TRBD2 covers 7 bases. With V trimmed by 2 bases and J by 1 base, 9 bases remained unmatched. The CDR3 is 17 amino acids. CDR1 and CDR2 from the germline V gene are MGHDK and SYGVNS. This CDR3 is CASSEVAGGPGTDTQYF. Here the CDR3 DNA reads TGTGCCAGCAGTGAAGTAGCGGGTGGCCCCGGCACAGATACGCAGTATTTT.

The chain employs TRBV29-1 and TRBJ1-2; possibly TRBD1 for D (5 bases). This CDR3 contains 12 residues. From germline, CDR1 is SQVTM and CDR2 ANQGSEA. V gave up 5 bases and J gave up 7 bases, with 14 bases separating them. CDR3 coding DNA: TGCAGCGTTCCCCGGGACTCGGTTGGCTACACCTTC. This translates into CSVPRDSVGYTF.

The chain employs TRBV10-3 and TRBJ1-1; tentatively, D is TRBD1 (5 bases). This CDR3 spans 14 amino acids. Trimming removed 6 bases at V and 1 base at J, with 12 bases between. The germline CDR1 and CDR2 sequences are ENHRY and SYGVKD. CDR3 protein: CAIRGRQTNTEAFF. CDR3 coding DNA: TGTGCCATCAGGGGCAGACAGACGAACACTGAAGCTTTCTTT.

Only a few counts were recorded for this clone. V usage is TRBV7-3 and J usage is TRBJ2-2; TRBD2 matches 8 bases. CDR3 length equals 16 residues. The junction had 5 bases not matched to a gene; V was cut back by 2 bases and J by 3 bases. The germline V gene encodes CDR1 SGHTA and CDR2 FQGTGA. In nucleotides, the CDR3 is TGTGCCAGCAGCTTAGGGCCAGCGGGGGACACCGGGGAGCTGTTTTTT. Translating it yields CASSLGPAGDTGELFF.

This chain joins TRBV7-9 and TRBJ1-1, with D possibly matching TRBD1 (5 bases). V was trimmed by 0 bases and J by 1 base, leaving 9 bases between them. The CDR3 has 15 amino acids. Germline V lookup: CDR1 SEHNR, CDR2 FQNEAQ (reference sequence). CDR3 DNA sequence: TGTGCCAGCAGCTTAGCCCAGGGTTCGAACACTGAAGCTTTCTTT. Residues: CASSLAQGSNTEAFF.

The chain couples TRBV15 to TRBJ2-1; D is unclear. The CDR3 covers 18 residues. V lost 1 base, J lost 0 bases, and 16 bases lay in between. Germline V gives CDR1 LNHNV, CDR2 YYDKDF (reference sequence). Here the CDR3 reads CATSRGSAVGSSYNEQFF. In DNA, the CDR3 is TGTGCCACCAGCAGAGGATCCGCGGTGGGTAGCTCCTACAATGAGCAGTTCTTC.

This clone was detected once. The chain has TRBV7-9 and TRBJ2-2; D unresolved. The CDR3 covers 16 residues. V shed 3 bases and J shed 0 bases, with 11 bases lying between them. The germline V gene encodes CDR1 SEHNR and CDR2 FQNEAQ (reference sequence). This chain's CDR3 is CASSFNRGPNTGELFF. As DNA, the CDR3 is TGTGCCAGCAGCTTCAATCGAGGCCCGAACACCGGGGAGCTGTTTTTT.

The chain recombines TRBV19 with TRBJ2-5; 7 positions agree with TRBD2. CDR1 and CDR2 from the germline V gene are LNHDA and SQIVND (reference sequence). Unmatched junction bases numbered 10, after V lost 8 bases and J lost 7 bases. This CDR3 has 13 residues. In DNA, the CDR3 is TGTGCCAGTGGTGAAGCGGGACTGAGGACCCAGTACTTC. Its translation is CASGEAGLRTQYF.

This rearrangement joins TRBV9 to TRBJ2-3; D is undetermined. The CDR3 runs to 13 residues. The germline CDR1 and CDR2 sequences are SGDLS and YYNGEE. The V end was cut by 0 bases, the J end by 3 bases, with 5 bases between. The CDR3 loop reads CASSVGETDTQYF. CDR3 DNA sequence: TGTGCCAGCAGCGTAGGAGAGACAGATACGCAGTATTTT.

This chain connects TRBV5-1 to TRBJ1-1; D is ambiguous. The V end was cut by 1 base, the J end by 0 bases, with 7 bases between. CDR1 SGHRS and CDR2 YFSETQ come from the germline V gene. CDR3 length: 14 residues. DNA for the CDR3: TGCGCCAGCAGCTTGTCGCAGGTGAACACTGAAGCTTTCTTT. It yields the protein CASSLSQVNTEAFF.

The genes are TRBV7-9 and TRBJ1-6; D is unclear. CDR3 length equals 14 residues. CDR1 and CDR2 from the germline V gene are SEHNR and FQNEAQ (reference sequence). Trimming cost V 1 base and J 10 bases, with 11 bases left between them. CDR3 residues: CASSLDPLGSPLHF. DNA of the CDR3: TGTGCCAGCAGCTTAGACCCCCTGGGCTCACCCCTCCACTTT.

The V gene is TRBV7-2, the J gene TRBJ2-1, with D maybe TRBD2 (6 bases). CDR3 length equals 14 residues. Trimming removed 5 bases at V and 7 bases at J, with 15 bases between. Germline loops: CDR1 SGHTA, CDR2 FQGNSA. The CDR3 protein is CASSGEVGRNEQFF. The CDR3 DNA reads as TGTGCCAGCAGCGGGGAGGTGGGAAGGAATGAGCAGTTCTTC. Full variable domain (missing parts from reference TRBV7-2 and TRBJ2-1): GAGVSQSPSNKVTEKGKDVELRCDPISGHTALYWYRQSLGQGLEFLIYFQGNSAPDKSGLPSDRFSAERTGGSVSTLTIQRTQQEDSAVYLCASSGEVGRNEQFFGPGTRLTVL.

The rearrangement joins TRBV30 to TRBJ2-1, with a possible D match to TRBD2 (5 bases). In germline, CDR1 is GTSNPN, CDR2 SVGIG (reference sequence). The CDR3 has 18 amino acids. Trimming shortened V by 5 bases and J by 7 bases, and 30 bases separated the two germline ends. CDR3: CAWAVVRPTKVRRNEQFF. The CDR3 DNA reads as TGTGCCTGGGCCGTTGTCAGGCCTACAAAAGTGAGGAGGAATGAGCAGTTCTTC.

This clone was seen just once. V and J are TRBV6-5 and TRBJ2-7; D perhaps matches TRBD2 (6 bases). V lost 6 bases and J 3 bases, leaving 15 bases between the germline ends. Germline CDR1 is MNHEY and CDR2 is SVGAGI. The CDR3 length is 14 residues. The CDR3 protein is CASRRGGEDYEQYF. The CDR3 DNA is TGTGCCAGCAGAAGGGGAGGCGAAGACTACGAGCAGTACTTC.

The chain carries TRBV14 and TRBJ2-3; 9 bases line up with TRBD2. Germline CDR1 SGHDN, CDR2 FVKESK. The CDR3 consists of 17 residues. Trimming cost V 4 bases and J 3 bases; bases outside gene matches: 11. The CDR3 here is CASSPLGGRDSTDTQYF. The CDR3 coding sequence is TGTGCCAGCAGCCCCCTTGGCGGGAGGGACTCAACAGATACGCAGTATTTT.

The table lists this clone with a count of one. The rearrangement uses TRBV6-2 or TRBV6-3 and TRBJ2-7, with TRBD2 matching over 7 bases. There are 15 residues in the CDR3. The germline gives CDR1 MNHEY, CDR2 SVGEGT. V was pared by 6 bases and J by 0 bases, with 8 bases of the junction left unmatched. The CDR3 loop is CASSRPRGTSYEQYF. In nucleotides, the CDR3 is TGTGCCAGCAGCCGACCGCGGGGGACCTCCTACGAGCAGTACTTC.

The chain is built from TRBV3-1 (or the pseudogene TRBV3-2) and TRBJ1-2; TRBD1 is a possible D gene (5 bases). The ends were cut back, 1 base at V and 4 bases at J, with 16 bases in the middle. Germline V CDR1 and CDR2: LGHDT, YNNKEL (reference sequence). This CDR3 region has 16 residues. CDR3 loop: CASSQVSDSSLYGYTF. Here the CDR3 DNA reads TGTGCCAGCAGCCAAGTCAGTGACAGCAGCCTCTATGGCTACACCTTC.

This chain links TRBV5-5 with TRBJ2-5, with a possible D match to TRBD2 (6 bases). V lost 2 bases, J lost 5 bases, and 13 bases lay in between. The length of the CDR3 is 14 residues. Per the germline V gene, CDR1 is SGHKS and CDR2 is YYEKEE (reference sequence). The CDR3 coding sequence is TGTGCCAGCAGCTTTCCCGGGGGTCGGGAGACCCAGTACTTC. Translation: CASSFPGGRETQYF.

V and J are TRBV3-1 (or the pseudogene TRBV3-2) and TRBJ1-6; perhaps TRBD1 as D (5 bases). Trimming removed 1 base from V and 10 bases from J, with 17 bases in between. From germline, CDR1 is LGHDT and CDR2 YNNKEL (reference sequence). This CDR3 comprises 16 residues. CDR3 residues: CASSQGGWDSSSPLHF. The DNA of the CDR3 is TGTGCCAGCAGCCAAGGAGGATGGGACTCATCCTCACCCCTCCACTTT.

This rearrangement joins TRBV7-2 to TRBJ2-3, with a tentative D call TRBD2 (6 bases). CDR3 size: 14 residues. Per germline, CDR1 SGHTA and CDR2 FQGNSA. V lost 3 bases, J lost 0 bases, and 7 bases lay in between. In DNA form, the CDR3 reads TGTGCCAGCAGCTTTGGGGGGAGCACAGATACGCAGTATTTT. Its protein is CASSFGGSTDTQYF. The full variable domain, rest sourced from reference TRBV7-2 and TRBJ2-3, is GAGVSQSPSNKVTEKGKDVELRCDPISGHTALYWYRQSLGQGLEFLIYFQGNSAPDKSGLPSDRFSAERTGGSVSTLTIQRTQQEDSAVYLCASSFGGSTDTQYFGPGTRLTVL.